The source of this TCR beta chain is a study of cytomegalovirus exposure and HLA in healthy donors. Study in general: A later analysis reported the 120 or so validation repertoires used the same platform as the approximately 670 first-cohort repertoires. The study's findings and limits: There were a few CMV-associated chains whose specificity for CMV antigens was confirmed in vitro. For cytomegalovirus status, the classifier reportedly gave diagnoses with high specificity and sensitivity. Cytomegalovirus association was listed for about 150 TCR beta chains.

On this clone: Its antigen is not known.

V dropped 5 bases and J dropped 2 bases, with 15 bases sitting between them. The germline gives CDR1 SEHNR, CDR2 FQNEAQ (reference sequence). The CDR3 extends over 16 amino acids. Libraries were prepared by immunoSEQ multiplex PCR; TCRdb keeps only in-frame clonotypes and omits some of them. Altogether 70,000 to 75,000 clones are present, less than 95% being singletons, with the ten largest covering roughly 0.94%. This receptor was identified in a woman in her late teens or twenties in good health and CMV-seronegative. The genes are TRBV7-9 and TRBJ2-2; D might be TRBD2 (6 bases). Sequenced sample: PBMCs. As DNA, the CDR3 is TGTGCCAGCAGCGTCCGGGACTTTACCAACACCGGGGAGCTGTTTTTT. Its protein is CASSVRDFTNTGELFF. The variable domain in full, completed from reference TRBV7-9 and TRBJ2-2, reads DTGVSQNPRHKITKRGQNVTFRCDPISEHNRLYWYRQTLGQGPEFLTYFQNEAQLEKSRLLSDRFSAERPKGSFSTLEIQRTEQGDSAMYLCASSVRDFTNTGELFFGEGSRLTVL.